These 26 T cell receptor beta chains share one sample of origin, sequenced in a study of STAT5B mutations in CD4+ large granular lymphocyte leukemia. Sequenced by immunoSEQ multiplex PCR; TCRdb stores in-frame clones only, minus some. The table includes around 32,000 clones, just under 80% detected once. The sample was CD4+ T cells from blood buffy coats. The receptors shown here come from a human donor in good health.

The chain couples TRBV9 to TRBJ2-1; TRBD2 aligns across 10 bases. V lost 1 base and J lost 3; bases outside the gene matches: 4. Germline V gives CDR1 SGDLS, CDR2 YYNGEE. The CDR3 loop spans 16 amino acids. The CDR3 reads CASSVYRTSGYNEQFF. DNA of the CDR3: TGTGCCAGCAGCGTATACAGGACTAGCGGCTACAATGAGCAGTTCTTC.

J is TRBJ2-2 and V is TRBV7-8; no firm D call. This CDR3 comprises 15 residues. Per the germline V gene, CDR1 is SGHVS and CDR2 is FQNEAQ. V gave up 1 base and J gave up 1 base, with 7 bases separating them. The CDR3 sequence is CASSLGARNTGELFF. The CDR3 coding sequence is TGTGCCAGCAGCTTAGGGGCGAGGAACACCGGGGAGCTGTTTTTT.

This clone was detected a few times. The chain has TRBV4-3 and TRBJ1-6, with a possible D match to TRBD1 (5 bases). The germline gives CDR1 LGHNA, CDR2 YSLEER. The length of the CDR3 is 15 residues. Trimming shortened V by 4 bases and J by 3 bases, and 10 bases separated the two germline ends. The CDR3: CASSLGQVYNSPLHF. In DNA form, the CDR3 reads TGCGCCAGCAGCCTCGGACAAGTCTATAATTCACCCCTCCACTTT.

A note on this clone: The junction shows a germline mismatch at one end, possibly a read error. This chain connects TRBV7-2 to TRBJ1-5; a possible D gene is TRBD1 (5 bases). This CDR3 is built from 16 residues. Germline V gene data show CDR1 as SGHTA and CDR2 as FQGNSA. In DNA form, the CDR3 reads TGTGCCAGCAGCTTAAGTGGGACTTGGGGCAATCAGCTCCAGCATTTT. This codes for CASSLSGTWGNQLQHF.

This clone was detected only a few times. The chain is built from TRBV28 and TRBJ1-5; TRBD1 matches at 9 bases. The CDR3 sequence is 14 residues long. Per germline, CDR1 MDHEN and CDR2 SYDVKM. Trimming removed 6 bases from V and 7 bases from J; junction bases left unmatched: 7. CDR3 bases: TGTGCCAGCAGCCAGGGACAGGGAGACCAGCCCCAGCATTTT. It specifies CASSQGQGDQPQHF.

V usage is TRBV28 and J usage is TRBJ1-1; 8 bases are shared with TRBD1. The CDR3 covers 14 residues. Trimming took 4 bases from V and 3 from J; bases not matched to a gene: 4. CDR1 MDHEN and CDR2 SYDVKM come from the germline V gene. The CDR3 DNA reads TGTGCCAGCAGTTCGTCACAGGGGGACACTGAAGCTTTCTTT. This encodes CASSSSQGDTEAFF.

The chain combines TRBV28 with TRBJ2-5, with D possibly matching TRBD1 (5 bases). The J call may be wrong; the DNA end is better matched by TRBJ2-7. Germline CDR1 MDHEN, CDR2 SYDVKM. The CDR3 contains 14 residues. The DNA of the CDR3 is TGTGCCAGCAGGGACACCCGTCAAACCTACGAGCAGTACTTC. Translating gives CASRDTRQTYEQYF.

This clone was observed a few times. The chain carries TRBV2 and TRBJ1-1, with D uncertain. The CDR3 has 13 amino acids. Germline loops: CDR1 SNHLY, CDR2 FYNNEI. V shed 5 bases and J shed 0 bases, with 7 bases lying between them. CDR3: CASSPALNTEAFF. DNA for the CDR3: TGTGCCAGCAGTCCCGCACTGAACACTGAAGCTTTCTTT.

The V gene is TRBV19, the J gene TRBJ1-4, with D maybe TRBD1 (6 bases). Germline V CDR1 and CDR2: LNHDA, SQIVND (reference sequence). Trimming pared 1 base from V and 8 bases from J, leaving 14 bases between. The CDR3 runs to 15 residues. CDR3 coding DNA: TGTGCCAGTAGTATAGGGGCACCAGGGGCCGAAAAACTGTTTTTT. Translation gives CASSIGAPGAEKLFF.

The chain recombines TRBV10-3 with TRBJ2-3; D not resolved. The CDR3 extends over 16 amino acids. The V end was cut by 2 bases, the J end by 0 bases, with 12 bases between. Germline V CDR1 and CDR2: ENHRY, SYGVKD. As DNA, the CDR3 is TGTGCCATCAGTGAGCTTAGCAGGTCTAGCACAGATACGCAGTATTTT. Protein product: CAISELSRSSTDTQYF.

The rearrangement joins TRBV30 to TRBJ1-2, with D uncertain. The CDR3 has 13 residues. The germline V gene has CDR1 GTSNPN and CDR2 SVGIG (reference sequence). V was cut by 3 bases and J by 7 bases, with 15 bases left in between. The DNA of the CDR3 is TGTGCCTGGAGATTTGGGTCCGCCGCTGGCTACACCTTC. Translated: CAWRFGSAAGYTF.

The gene calls are TRBV19 and TRBJ1-1; D unclear. CDR3 length: 13 amino acids. The germline CDR1 and CDR2 sequences are LNHDA and SQIVND (reference sequence). The V end was cut by 5 bases, the J end by 4 bases, with 11 bases between. The CDR3 is CASSFQMGTEAFF. As DNA, the CDR3 is TGTGCCAGTAGTTTCCAGATGGGCACTGAAGCTTTCTTT. Variable domain in full (rest from reference TRBV19 and TRBJ1-1): DGGITQSPKYLFRKEGQNVTLSCEQNLNHDAMYWYRQDPGQGLRLIYYSQIVNDFQKGDIAEGYSVSREKKESFPLTVTSAQKNPTAFYLCASSFQMGTEAFFGQGTRLTVV.

This clone showed up just once. The chain is built from TRBV10-3 and TRBJ2-2, with TRBD2 identical over 15 bases. V trimming: 6 bases; J trimming: 4 bases; junction bases outside the gene matches: 9. The CDR3 loop spans 18 amino acids. Germline CDR1 reads ENHRY; CDR2 reads SYGVKD. CDR3: CAISWGLAGGTGTGELFF. The DNA for the CDR3 is TGTGCCATCAGCTGGGGACTAGCGGGGGGTACGGGCACCGGGGAGCTGTTTTTT.

The gene calls are TRBV6-5 and TRBJ1-5; TRBD1 might be the D (6 bases). Per the germline V gene, CDR1 is MNHEY and CDR2 is SVGAGI. V shed 6 bases and J shed 4 bases, with 13 bases lying between them. The CDR3 sequence is 14 residues long. The CDR3 here is CASSRGTFNQPQHF. The CDR3 DNA follows: TGTGCCAGCAGCCGCGGGACATTTAATCAGCCCCAGCATTTT.

CDR3 nucleotide sequence: TGCGCCAGCGGACACTCTAGGCGTGGGGACGAGCAGTACTTC. This encodes CASGHSRRGDEQYF. J is TRBJ2-7 and V is TRBV10-2, with D perhaps matching TRBD1 (5 bases). With 8 bases removed from V and 5 bases from J, the gap between germline ends came to 19 bases. The CDR3 is 14 amino acids. Per germline, CDR1 WSHSY and CDR2 SAAADI.

A remark on this clone: The DNA is left out, because the CDR3 cannot be placed on it with certainty; the CDR3 is given as TCRdb lists it. The chain couples TRBV28 to TRBJ1-2; the listed D gene, TRBD1, was not tested against the DNA. The CDR3 has 15 amino acids, counting both end residues. CDR1 is MDHEN, CDR2 SYDVKM, per germline. CDR3 protein: CASILDRLNGYGYTF.

The chain combines TRBV7-2 with TRBJ2-3; no definite D call. The CDR3 loop spans 12 amino acids. CDR1 is SGHTA and CDR2 is FQGNSA in the germline V gene. Trimming took off 2 bases at V and 4 bases at J, with 4 bases between the two ends. The CDR3 sequence is CASSLYADTQYF. The CDR3 nucleotides read TGTGCCAGCAGCTTATACGCAGATACGCAGTATTTT.

The chain uses TRBV7-2 and TRBJ2-3; D remains unclear. The CDR3 length is 14 residues. Germline-derived CDR1 and CDR2 are SGHTA and FQGNSA. Trimming shortened V by 3 bases and J by 2 bases, and 9 bases separated the two germline ends. CDR3 sequence: CASSFRTTTDTQYF. As DNA, the CDR3 is TGTGCCAGCAGCTTTAGGACCACCACAGATACGCAGTATTTT.

The genes are TRBV20-1 and TRBJ2-1; D may be TRBD2 (5 bases). V was pared by 5 bases and J by 8 bases, with 10 bases between. The CDR3 is 11 amino acids. CDR1 and CDR2 (germline): DFQATT, SNEGSKA (reference sequence). CDR3 coding DNA: TGCAGTGCTGCCAGGACTTATGAGCAGTTCTTC. Translation gives CSAARTYEQFF.

The V and J genes are TRBV7-6 and TRBJ1-3, with D possibly being TRBD1 (6 bases). V gave up 1 base and J gave up 0 bases, with 10 bases separating them. The length of the CDR3 is 16 residues. Germline loops: CDR1 SGHVS, CDR2 FNYEAQ. The CDR3: CASSLVGGSSGNTIYF. The CDR3 bases are TGTGCCAGCAGCTTAGTAGGGGGGAGCTCTGGAAACACCATATATTTT.

The chain combines TRBV18 with TRBJ2-3; D is undetermined. Looked up from germline, CDR1 is KGHSH and CDR2 is LQKENI. This CDR3 region has 15 residues. V lost 5 bases and J 0 bases, leaving 12 bases between the germline ends. Here the CDR3 reads CASSSNIPSTDTQYF. DNA for the CDR3: TGTGCCAGCTCATCTAATATTCCTAGCACAGATACGCAGTATTTT.

The rearrangement joins TRBV10-3 to TRBJ1-2, with D hard to call. Germline V lookup: CDR1 ENHRY, CDR2 SYGVKD. V lost 4 bases to trimming and J lost 3 bases, with 12 bases between them. This CDR3 region has 14 residues. DNA of the CDR3: TGTGCCATCAGTGTGCAAGGTTACGACTATGGCTACACCTTC. Its translation is CAISVQGYDYGYTF.

This chain uses TRBV10-2 with TRBJ2-5, with TRBD2 matching 12 bases. The CDR3 extends over 14 amino acids. The germline gives CDR1 WSHSY, CDR2 SAAADI. Trimming cost V 8 bases and J 7 bases; bases outside gene matches: 8. The CDR3 loop is CASGLAGILGTQYF. The CDR3 coding sequence is TGCGCCAGCGGACTAGCGGGGATCTTAGGGACCCAGTACTTC.

The rearrangement joins TRBV11-3 to TRBJ1-5; 7 positions match TRBD1. CDR3 size: 18 residues. The junction had 14 bases not matched to a gene; V was cut back by 4 bases and J by 2 bases. Germline V CDR1 and CDR2: SGHNT, YENEEA. The CDR3 spells CASSSPGQPNDGNQPQHF. CDR3 bases: TGTGCCAGCAGCTCGCCGGGACAGCCTAACGATGGCAATCAGCCCCAGCATTTT.

This clone appeared once. The rearrangement links TRBV7-8 to TRBJ2-5, with 7 bases identical to TRBD2. CDR3 length: 16 residues. The junction had 10 bases not matched to a gene; V was cut back by 2 bases and J by 4 bases. In germline, CDR1 is SGHVS, CDR2 FQNEAQ. CDR3 region: CASSLRGGIVGETQYF. In DNA form, the CDR3 reads TGTGCCAGCAGCTTAAGGGGAGGGATAGTGGGAGAGACCCAGTACTTC. Combining the CDR3 with reference TRBV7-8 and TRBJ2-5 gives the whole variable domain GAGVSQSPRYKVAKRGQDVALRCDPISGHVSLFWYQQALGQGPEFLTYFQNEAQLDKSGLPSDRFFAERPEGSVSTLKIQRTQQEDSAVYLCASSLRGGIVGETQYFGPGTRLLVL.

The chain carries TRBV18 and TRBJ2-7; a possible D gene is TRBD1 (7 bases). This CDR3 spans 13 amino acids. Germline V gives CDR1 KGHSH, CDR2 LQKENI. V was clipped by 2 bases and J by 6 bases, with 11 bases between them. The CDR3 nucleotides read TGTGCCAGCTCACCAACCAGGGGGGTCGAGCAGTACTTC. It yields the protein CASSPTRGVEQYF.